The clone carrying this TCR beta chain was counted many times. This sample's TCRbeta library carried unique molecular identifier barcodes. Each CDR3 protein gets one entry after TCRdb re-called the PCR reads with MiXCR. Found here are some 200,000 distinct CDR3 sequences, 9.5% to 13% of them singletons; the top ten hold 28%. Trimming removed 5 bases from V and 3 bases from J, with 6 bases in between. Per germline, CDR1 KGHDR and CDR2 SFDVKD. The CDR3 covers 12 residues. These data originate in a study of T-cell reconstitution after alpha-beta-depleted transplantation in children. Here the sequenced sample was PBMCs, taken before TCRalphabeta/CD19-depleted stem cell transplant. The receptor's source is a child in the first two years of life with acute myeloid leukemia, due to receive a stem cell transplant. The chain couples TRBV24-1 to TRBJ1-2, with TRBD1 as a possible D gene (5 bases). The CDR3 sequence is CATSGGDYGYTF. The CDR3 DNA is TGTGCCACCAGTGGAGGGGACTATGGCTACACCTTC.